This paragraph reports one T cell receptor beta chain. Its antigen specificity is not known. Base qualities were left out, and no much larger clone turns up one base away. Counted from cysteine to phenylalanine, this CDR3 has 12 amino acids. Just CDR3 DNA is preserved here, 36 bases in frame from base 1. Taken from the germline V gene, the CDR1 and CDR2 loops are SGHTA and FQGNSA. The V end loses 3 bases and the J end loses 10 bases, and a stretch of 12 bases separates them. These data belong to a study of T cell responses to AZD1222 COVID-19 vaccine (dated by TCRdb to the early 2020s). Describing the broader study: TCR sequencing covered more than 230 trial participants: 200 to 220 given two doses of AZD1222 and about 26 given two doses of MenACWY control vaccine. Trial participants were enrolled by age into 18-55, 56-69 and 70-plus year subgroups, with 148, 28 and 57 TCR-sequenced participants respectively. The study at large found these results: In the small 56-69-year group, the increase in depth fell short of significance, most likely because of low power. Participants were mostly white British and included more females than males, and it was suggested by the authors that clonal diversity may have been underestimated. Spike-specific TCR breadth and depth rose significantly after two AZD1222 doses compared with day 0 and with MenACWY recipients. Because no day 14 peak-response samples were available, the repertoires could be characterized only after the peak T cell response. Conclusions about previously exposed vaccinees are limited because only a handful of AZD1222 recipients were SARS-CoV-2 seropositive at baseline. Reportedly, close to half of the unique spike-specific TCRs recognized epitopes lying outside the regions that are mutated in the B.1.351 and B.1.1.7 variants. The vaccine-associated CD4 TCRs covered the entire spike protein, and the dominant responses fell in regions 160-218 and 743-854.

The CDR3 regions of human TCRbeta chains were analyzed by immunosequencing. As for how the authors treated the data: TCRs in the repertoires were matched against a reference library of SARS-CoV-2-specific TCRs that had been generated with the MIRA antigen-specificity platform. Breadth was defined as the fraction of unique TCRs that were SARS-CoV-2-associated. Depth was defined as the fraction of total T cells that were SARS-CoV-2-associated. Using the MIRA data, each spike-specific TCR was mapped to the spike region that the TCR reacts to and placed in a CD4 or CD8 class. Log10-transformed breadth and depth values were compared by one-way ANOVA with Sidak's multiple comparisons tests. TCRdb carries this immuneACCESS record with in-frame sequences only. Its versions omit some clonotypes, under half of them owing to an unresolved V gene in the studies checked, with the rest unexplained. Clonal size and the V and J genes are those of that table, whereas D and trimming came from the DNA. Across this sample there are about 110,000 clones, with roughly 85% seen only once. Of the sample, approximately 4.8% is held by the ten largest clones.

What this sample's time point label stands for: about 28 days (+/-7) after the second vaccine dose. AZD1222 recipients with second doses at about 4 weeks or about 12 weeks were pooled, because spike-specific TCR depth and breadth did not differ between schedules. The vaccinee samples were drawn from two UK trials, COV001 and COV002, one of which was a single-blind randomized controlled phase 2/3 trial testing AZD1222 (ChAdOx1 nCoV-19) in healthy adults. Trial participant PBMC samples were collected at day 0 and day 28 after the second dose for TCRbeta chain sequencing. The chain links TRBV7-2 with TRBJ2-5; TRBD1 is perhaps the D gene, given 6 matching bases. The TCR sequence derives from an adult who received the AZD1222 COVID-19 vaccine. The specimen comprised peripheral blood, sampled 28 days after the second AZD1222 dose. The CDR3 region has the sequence CASSLVKGDQYF. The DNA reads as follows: TGTGCCAGCAGCTTGGTGAAGGGGGACCAGTACTTC. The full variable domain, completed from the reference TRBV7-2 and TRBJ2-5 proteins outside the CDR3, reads GAGVSQSPSNKVTEKGKDVELRCDPISGHTALYWYRQSLGQGLEFLIYFQGNSAPDKSGLPSDRFSAERTGGSVSTLTIQRTQQEDSAVYLCASSLVKGDQYFGPGTRLLVL.